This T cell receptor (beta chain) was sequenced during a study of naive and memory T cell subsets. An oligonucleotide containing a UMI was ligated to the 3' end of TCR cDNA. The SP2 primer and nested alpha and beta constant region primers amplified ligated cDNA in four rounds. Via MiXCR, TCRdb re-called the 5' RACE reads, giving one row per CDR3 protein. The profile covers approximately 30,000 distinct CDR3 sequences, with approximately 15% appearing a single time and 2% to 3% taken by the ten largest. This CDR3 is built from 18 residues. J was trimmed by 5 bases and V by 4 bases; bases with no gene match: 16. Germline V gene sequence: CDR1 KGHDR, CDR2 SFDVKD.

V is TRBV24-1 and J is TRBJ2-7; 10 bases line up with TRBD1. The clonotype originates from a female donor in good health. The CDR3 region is CATSDPRNLDRGRDEQYF. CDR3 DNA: TGTGCCACCAGTGACCCCCGCAACCTTGACAGGGGGCGCGACGAGCAGTACTTC.